One sample yielded the 2 T cell receptor beta chains listed below, sequenced in a study of blood T cell repertoires in COVID-19. Data came from immunoSEQ multiplex PCR; TCRdb stores just in-frame clones and leaves some out. The sample has fewer than 85,000 clones, 88% seen once; the top ten hold approximately 4.8%. Sequencing input: peripheral blood. All receptors come from a human donor in a cohort sampled during active COVID-19.

This chain joins TRBV28 and TRBJ2-5; D remains unclear. Germline loops: CDR1 MDHEN, CDR2 SYDVKM. Trimming cost V 2 bases and J 3 bases, with 7 bases left between them. The CDR3 is 13 residues long. This chain's CDR3 is CASSLGQKETQYF. The CDR3 DNA follows: TGTGCCAGCAGTTTAGGGCAGAAAGAGACCCAGTACTTC. Full variable domain (rest looked up from reference TRBV28 and TRBJ2-5): DVKVTQSSRYLVKRTGEKVFLECVQDMDHENMFWYRQDPGLGLRLIYFSYDVKMKEKGDIPEGYSVSREKKERFSLILESASTNQTSMYLCASSLGQKETQYFGPGTRLLVL.

V and J are TRBV9 and TRBJ2-2; 7 positions match TRBD2. CDR1 and CDR2 from the germline V gene are SGDLS and YYNGEE. The CDR3 is 15 residues long. The J segment lost 3 bases and the V segment lost 2 bases, leaving 4 bases of the junction unmatched. This CDR3 reads CASSVSSGYTGELFF. The CDR3 bases are TGTGCCAGCAGCGTTTCTAGCGGATACACCGGGGAGCTGTTTTTT.